Listed below are T cell receptor beta chains from one sample, sequenced in a study of breast tumors, draining lymph nodes, adjacent tissues. TCRdb re-derived calls from the multiplex PCR reads in MiXCR, one entry per CDR3 protein. The repertoire holds 17,000 or so distinct CDR3 sequences, with under 70% as singletons. Sequencing was done on a sample of tumor-adjacent breast tissue. These receptors came from a female donor with breast cancer. Some clones in this sample may be carry-over from other donors' samples. Each CDR3 is given with its conserved first and last residue. D genes are given only for firm matches. A clone size is listed for some rows: how often the clone was seen (once, few, many), or a class if it is expanded.

j_call	clone_size	d_call	cdr3_length	v_call	cdr3_aa	cdr3_nt
TRBJ2-7	-	TRBD1	14	TRBV20-1	CSARVGQGTNEQYF	TGCAGTGCTAGAGTCGGACAGGGGACGAACGAGCAGTACTTC
TRBJ2-3	-	-	15	TRBV7-8	CASSSWTTSTDTQYF	TGTGCCAGCAGCTCCTGGACAACTAGCACAGATACGCAGTATTTT
TRBJ2-7	-	-	11	TRBV29-1	CSVEYSGWQYF	TGCAGCGTTGAATACTCGGGTTGGCAGTACTTC
TRBJ2-3	-	-	13	TRBV29-1	CSILGGGTDTQYF	TGCAGCATTCTCGGGGGCGGCACAGATACGCAGTATTTT
TRBJ1-5	medium-sized	-	14	TRBV6-5	CASSPRGGRQPQHF	TGTGCCAGCAGTCCCAGGGGTGGGCGACAGCCCCAGCATTTT
TRBJ2-7	-	-	13	TRBV5-8	CASSTHVSIEQYF	TGTGCCAGCAGCACGCACGTTTCGATCGAGCAGTACTTC
TRBJ2-7	medium-sized	TRBD2	15	TRBV4-2	CASSQGNSGVYEQYF	TGTGCCAGCAGCCAAGGAAATAGCGGGGTCTACGAGCAGTACTTC
TRBJ1-5	-	TRBD1	14	TRBV30	CAWSGDSMFQPQHF	TGTGCCTGGAGTGGGGACAGCATGTTTCAGCCCCAGCATTTT
TRBJ1-5	-	-	12	TRBV2	CASSDQNQPQHF	TGTGCCAGCAGTGATCAGAATCAGCCCCAGCATTTT
TRBJ1-6	-	-	16	TRBV7-3	CASSRHGQSLNSPLHF	TGTGCCAGCAGCCGTCACGGACAGTCTCTAAATTCACCCCTCCACTTT
TRBJ2-1	-	TRBD2	17	TRBV7-9	CASSPRASGIAYNEQFF	TGTGCCAGCAGCCCCCGGGCTAGCGGGATTGCCTACAATGAGCAGTTCTTC
TRBJ2-7	-	-	15	TRBV18	CASSPGGTLAYEQYF	TGTGCCAGCTCACCAGGAGGGACGCTAGCCTACGAGCAGTACTTC
TRBJ2-1	-	-	13	TRBV3-1	CASSQDRENEQFF	TGTGCCAGCAGCCAAGATCGTGAGAATGAGCAGTTCTTC
TRBJ2-5	-	TRBD2	15	TRBV19	CASSRTSGGRETQYF	TGTGCCAGTAGTAGAACAAGCGGGGGCCGAGAGACCCAGTACTTC
TRBJ2-6	many	-	14	TRBV20-1	CSAADPSGANVLTF	TGCAGTGCTGCAGACCCCTCTGGGGCCAACGTCCTGACTTTC
TRBJ1-6	few	TRBD1	13	TRBV6-5	CASRTGAWSPLHF	TGTGCCAGCAGGACAGGGGCTTGGTCACCCCTCCACTTT
TRBJ2-7	few	-	15	TRBV6-2/TRBV6-3	CASSYLGQSTYEQYF	TGTGCCAGCAGTTACTTAGGGCAGAGCACCTACGAGCAGTACTTC
TRBJ2-2	-	-	16	TRBV7-7	CASSLYARRGTGELFF	TGTGCCAGCAGCTTATACGCCCGGCGGGGCACCGGGGAGCTGTTTTTT
TRBJ2-7	-	TRBD1	17	TRBV7-2	CASTRAPGQGPNYEQYF	TGTGCCAGCACGAGGGCGCCCGGACAGGGCCCAAACTACGAGCAGTACTTC
TRBJ2-5	few	-	14	TRBV5-6	CASSPDSSDETQYF	TGCGCCAGCAGCCCAGACTCTTCGGATGAGACCCAGTACTTC
TRBJ2-5	-	TRBD2	15	TRBV4-1	CASSLAGGIQETQYF	TGCGCCAGCAGCTTAGCGGGGGGTATCCAAGAGACCCAGTACTTC
TRBJ2-1	-	TRBD2	14	TRBV18	CASLRTSGMREQFF	TGTGCCAGCTTAAGGACTAGCGGGATGAGGGAGCAGTTCTTC
TRBJ2-7	-	-	12	TRBV11-3	CASSLANYEQYF	TGTGCCAGCAGCTTAGCGAACTACGAGCAGTACTTC
TRBJ2-3	-	-	14	TRBV20-1	CSATPGTSTDTQYF	TGCAGTGCTACCCCCGGAACTAGCACAGATACGCAGTATTTT
TRBJ2-1	-	TRBD1	16	TRBV15	CATSSDPGTGNAEQFF	TGTGCCACCAGCAGCGACCCCGGGACAGGGAATGCAGAGCAGTTCTTC
TRBJ2-7	-	-	12	TRBV6-1	CASSLQGYEQYF	TGTGCCAGCAGCCTACAGGGTTACGAGCAGTACTTC
TRBJ2-5	medium-sized	TRBD1	15	TRBV5-6	CASSLETGHGETQYF	TGTGCCAGCAGCTTGGAGACAGGGCACGGGGAGACCCAGTACTTC
TRBJ1-5	-	TRBD1	14	TRBV2	CASSSTGGGETQHF	TGTGCCAGCAGTTCCACAGGGGGAGGGGAGACCCAGCATTTT
TRBJ1-6	few	-	13	TRBV12-3/TRBV12-4	CASSLVADSPLHF	TGTGCCAGCAGTTTAGTGGCGGATTCACCCCTCCACTTT
TRBJ1-3	-	-	16	TRBV25-1	CASSGQILSSGNTIYF	TGTGCCAGCAGTGGCCAAATTCTGAGCTCTGGAAACACCATATATTTT
TRBJ2-1	once	TRBD1	15	TRBV7-2	CASSLYRDRDNEQFF	TGTGCCAGCAGCTTATACCGGGACAGGGATAATGAGCAGTTCTTC
TRBJ2-7	-	TRBD2	15	TRBV15	CATSRGGEGPGEQYF	TGTGCCACCAGCAGGGGGGGGGAGGGGCCGGGGGAGCAGTACTTC
TRBJ2-3	-	TRBD2	15	TRBV19	CASRVAGGLSDTQYF	TGTGCCAGTAGAGTAGCGGGGGGCTTGTCAGATACGCAGTATTTT
TRBJ2-3	-	TRBD2	15	TRBV7-8	CASSFGGAGTDTQYF	TGTGCCAGCAGCTTCGGGGGGGCCGGTACAGATACGCAGTATTTT
TRBJ2-7	medium-sized	-	14	TRBV11-2	CASSLGTGRYEQYF	TGTGCCAGCAGCTTAGGCACAGGGCGGTACGAGCAGTACTTC
TRBJ2-4	many	-	14	TRBV7-9	CASSSGRAKNIQYF	TGTGCCAGCAGCTCCGGGAGAGCCAAAAACATTCAGTACTTC
TRBJ2-1	medium-sized	-	11	TRBV20-1	CSGLQDNEQFF	TGCAGTGGTCTCCAAGACAATGAGCAGTTCTTC
TRBJ2-1	-	-	14	TRBV7-3	CASSFRERGNEQFF	TGTGCCAGCAGCTTCAGGGAACGGGGCAATGAGCAGTTCTTC
TRBJ2-2	-	-	16	TRBV10-3	CAISEGQVLGTGELFF	TGTGCCATCAGTGAAGGGCAGGTCTTAGGGACCGGGGAGCTGTTTTTT
TRBJ2-5	many	TRBD2	16	TRBV28	CASSSPRGGGRETQYF	TGTGCCAGCAGTTCCCCGCGGGGGGGCGGCCGAGAGACCCAGTACTTC
TRBJ1-2	medium-sized	TRBD1	15	TRBV15	CATSREGQVGGGYTF	TGTGCCACCAGCAGAGAAGGACAGGTGGGGGGAGGCTACACCTTC
TRBJ2-3	many	TRBD2	16	TRBV3-1	CASSRERGAYTDTQYF	TGTGCCAGCAGCCGGGAGCGGGGGGCTTACACAGATACGCAGTATTTT
TRBJ1-5	-	-	12	TRBV10-3	CATGDANQPQHF	TGTGCCACCGGCGACGCAAATCAGCCCCAGCATTTT
TRBJ1-4	medium-sized	-	14	TRBV6-6	CASSYGQGSEKLFF	TGTGCCAGCAGTTACGGTCAGGGTAGTGAAAAACTGTTTTTT
TRBJ2-1	-	TRBD2	15	TRBV20-1	CSASGAGGNYNEQFF	TGCAGTGCCAGTGGGGCGGGGGGGAACTACAATGAGCAGTTCTTC